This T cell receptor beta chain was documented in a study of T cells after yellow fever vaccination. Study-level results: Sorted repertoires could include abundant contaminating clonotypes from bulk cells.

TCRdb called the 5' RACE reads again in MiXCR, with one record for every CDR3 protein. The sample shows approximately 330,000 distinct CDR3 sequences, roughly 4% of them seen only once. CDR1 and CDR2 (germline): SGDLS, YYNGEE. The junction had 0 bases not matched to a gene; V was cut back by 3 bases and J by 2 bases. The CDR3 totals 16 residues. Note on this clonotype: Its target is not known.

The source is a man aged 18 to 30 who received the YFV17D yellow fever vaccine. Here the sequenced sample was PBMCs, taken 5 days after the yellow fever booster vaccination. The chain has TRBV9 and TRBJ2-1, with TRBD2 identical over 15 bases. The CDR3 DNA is TGTGCCAGCAGCGGGACTAGCGGGGGGGCCTACAATGAGCAGTTCTTC. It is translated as CASSGTSGGAYNEQFF.